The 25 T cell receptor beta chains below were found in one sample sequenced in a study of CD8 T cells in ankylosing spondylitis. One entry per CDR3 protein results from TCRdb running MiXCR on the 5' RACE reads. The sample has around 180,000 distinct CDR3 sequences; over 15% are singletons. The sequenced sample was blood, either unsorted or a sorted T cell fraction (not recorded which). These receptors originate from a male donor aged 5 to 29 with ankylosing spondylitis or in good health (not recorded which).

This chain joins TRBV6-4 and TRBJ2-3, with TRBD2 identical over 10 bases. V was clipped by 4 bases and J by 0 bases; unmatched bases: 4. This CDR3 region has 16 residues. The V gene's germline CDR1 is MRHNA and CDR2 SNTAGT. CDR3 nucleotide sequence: TGTGCCAGCAGTGCGTCAGCGGGAGGGAGCACAGATACGCAGTATTTT. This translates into CASSASAGGSTDTQYF.

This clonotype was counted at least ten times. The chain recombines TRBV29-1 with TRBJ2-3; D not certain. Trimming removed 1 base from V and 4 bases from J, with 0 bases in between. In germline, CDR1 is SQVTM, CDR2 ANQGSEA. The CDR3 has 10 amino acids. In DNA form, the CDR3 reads TGCAGCGTTGAAGCAGATACGCAGTATTTT. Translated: CSVEADTQYF.

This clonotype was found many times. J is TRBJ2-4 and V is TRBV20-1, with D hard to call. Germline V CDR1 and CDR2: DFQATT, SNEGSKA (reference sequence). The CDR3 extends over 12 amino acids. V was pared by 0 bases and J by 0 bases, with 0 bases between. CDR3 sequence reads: CSAREAKNIQYF. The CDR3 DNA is TGCAGTGCTAGAGAAGCCAAAAACATTCAGTACTTC.

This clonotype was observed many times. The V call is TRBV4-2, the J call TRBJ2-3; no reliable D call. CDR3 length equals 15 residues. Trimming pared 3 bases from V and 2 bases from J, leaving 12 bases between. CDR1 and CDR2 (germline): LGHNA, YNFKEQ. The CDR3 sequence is CASSHGEKYTDTQYF. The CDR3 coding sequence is TGTGCCAGCAGCCATGGAGAGAAATACACAGATACGCAGTATTTT.

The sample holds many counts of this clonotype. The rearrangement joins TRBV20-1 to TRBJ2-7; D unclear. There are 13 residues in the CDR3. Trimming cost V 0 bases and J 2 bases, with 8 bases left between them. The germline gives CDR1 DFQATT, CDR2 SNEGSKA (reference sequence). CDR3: CSARDVRAYEQYF. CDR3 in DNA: TGCAGTGCTAGAGATGTTAGGGCCTACGAGCAGTACTTC.

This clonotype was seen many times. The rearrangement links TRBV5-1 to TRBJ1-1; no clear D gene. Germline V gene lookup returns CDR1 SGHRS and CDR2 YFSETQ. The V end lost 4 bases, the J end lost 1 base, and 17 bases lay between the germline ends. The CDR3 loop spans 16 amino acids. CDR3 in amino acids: CASSPDVGVRNTEAFF. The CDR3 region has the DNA TGCGCCAGCAGCCCGGACGTAGGTGTTCGGAACACTGAAGCTTTCTTT.

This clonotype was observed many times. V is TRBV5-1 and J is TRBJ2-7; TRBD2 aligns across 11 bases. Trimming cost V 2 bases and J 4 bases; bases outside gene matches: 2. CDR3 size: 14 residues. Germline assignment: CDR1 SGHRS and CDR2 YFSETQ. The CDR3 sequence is CASSLTSGSYEQYV. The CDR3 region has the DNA TGCGCCAGCAGCTTAACTAGCGGGAGTTACGAGCAGTACGTC.

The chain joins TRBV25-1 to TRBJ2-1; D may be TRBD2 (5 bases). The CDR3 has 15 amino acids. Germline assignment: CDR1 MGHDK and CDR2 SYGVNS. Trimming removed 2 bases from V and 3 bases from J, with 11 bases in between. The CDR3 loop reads CASSERLDFYNEQFF. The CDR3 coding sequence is TGTGCCAGCAGTGAAAGACTGGACTTCTACAATGAGCAGTTCTTC.

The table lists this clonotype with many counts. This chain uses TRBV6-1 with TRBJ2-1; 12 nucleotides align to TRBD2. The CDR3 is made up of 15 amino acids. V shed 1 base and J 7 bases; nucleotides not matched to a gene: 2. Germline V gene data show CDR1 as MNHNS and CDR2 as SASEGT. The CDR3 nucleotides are TGTGCCAGCAGTGAAGGGACTAGCGGGGTAAATGAGCAGTTCTTC. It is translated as CASSEGTSGVNEQFF.

In nucleotides, the CDR3 is TGTGCCAGCAGTGAATCGGCTAGCGGAGTCAATGAGCAGTTCTTC. Its protein is CASSESASGVNEQFF. The chain employs TRBV25-1 and TRBJ2-1; 7 bases agree with TRBD2. The J segment lost 6 bases and the V segment lost 1 base, leaving 6 bases of the junction unmatched. The length of the CDR3 is 15 residues. Germline V gene sequence: CDR1 MGHDK, CDR2 SYGVNS.

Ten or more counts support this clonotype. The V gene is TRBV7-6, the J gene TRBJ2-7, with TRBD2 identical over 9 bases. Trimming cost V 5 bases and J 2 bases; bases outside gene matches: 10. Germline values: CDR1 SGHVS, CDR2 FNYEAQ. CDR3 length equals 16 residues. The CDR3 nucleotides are TGTGCCAGCAGCCCAACCCCGAGCGGGAGGCCCTACGAGCAGTACGTC. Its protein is CASSPTPSGRPYEQYV.

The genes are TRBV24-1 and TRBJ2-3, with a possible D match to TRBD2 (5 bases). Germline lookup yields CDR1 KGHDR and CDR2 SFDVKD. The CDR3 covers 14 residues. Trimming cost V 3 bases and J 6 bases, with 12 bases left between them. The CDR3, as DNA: TGTGCCACCAGTGATCCCTTGACTATCGATACGCAGTATTTT. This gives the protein CATSDPLTIDTQYF.

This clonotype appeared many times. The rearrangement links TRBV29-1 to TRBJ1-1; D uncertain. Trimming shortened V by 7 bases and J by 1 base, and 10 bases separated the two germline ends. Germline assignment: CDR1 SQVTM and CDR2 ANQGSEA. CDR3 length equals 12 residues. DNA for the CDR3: TGCAGCGCTGGACCCACGAACACTGAAGCTTTCTTT. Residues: CSAGPTNTEAFF.

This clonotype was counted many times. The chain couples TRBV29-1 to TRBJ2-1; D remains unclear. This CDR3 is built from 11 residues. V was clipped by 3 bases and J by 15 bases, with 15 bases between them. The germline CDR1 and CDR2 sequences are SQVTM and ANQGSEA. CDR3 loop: CSVDAYGSWFF. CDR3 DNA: TGCAGCGTTGACGCTTACGGCAGTTGGTTCTTC.

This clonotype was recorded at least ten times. The CDR3 sequence is CASSLLLAGNHYEQYF. Here the CDR3 DNA reads TGTGCCAGCAGCTTACTGTTGGCAGGGAACCACTACGAGCAGTACTTC. This rearrangement joins TRBV7-9 to TRBJ2-7, with a possible D match to TRBD1 (5 bases). Germline loops: CDR1 SEHNR, CDR2 FQNEAQ (reference sequence). The CDR3 sequence is 16 residues long. Trimming cost V 2 bases and J 3 bases, with 17 bases left between them.

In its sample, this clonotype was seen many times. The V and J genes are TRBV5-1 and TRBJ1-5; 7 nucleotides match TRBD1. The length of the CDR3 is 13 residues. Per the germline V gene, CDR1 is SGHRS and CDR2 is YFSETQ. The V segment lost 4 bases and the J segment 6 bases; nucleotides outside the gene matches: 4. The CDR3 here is CASSQGGGQPQHF. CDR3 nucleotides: TGCGCCAGCAGCCAGGGGGGGGGTCAGCCCCAGCATTTT. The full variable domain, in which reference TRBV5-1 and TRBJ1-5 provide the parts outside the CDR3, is KAGVTQTPRYLIKTRGQQVTLSCSPISGHRSVSWYQQTPGQGLQFLFEYFSETQRNKGNFPGRFSGRQFSNSRSEMNVSTLELGDSALYLCASSQGGGQPQHFGDGTRLSIL.

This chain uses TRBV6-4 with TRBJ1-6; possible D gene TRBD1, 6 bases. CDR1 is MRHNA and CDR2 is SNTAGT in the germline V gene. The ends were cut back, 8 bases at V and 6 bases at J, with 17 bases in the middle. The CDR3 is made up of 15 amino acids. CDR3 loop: CASSKGTPLNSPLHF. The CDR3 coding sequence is TGTGCCAGCTCAAAGGGGACACCACTTAATTCACCCCTCCACTTT.

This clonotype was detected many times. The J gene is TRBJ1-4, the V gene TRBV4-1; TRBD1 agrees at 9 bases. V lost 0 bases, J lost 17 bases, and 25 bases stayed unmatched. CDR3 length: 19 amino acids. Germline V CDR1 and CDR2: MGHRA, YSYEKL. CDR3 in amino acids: CASSQDGMAGQGVIELFFF. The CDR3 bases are TGCGCCAGCAGCCAAGATGGTATGGCGGGACAGGGAGTTATTGAACTGTTTTTTTTT.

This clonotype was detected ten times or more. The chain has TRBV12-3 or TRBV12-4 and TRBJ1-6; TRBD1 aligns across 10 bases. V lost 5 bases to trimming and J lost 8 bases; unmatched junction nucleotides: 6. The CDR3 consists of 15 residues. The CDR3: CASSLVGTGDSPLHF. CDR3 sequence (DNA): TGTGCCAGCAGTCTCGTCGGGACAGGGGATTCACCCCTCCACTTT.

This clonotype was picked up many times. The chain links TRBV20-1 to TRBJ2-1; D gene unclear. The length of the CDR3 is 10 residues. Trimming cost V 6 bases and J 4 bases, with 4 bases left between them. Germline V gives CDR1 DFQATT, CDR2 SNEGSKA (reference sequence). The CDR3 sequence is CSATYNEQFF. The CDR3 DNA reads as TGCAGTGCCACTTACAATGAGCAGTTCTTC.

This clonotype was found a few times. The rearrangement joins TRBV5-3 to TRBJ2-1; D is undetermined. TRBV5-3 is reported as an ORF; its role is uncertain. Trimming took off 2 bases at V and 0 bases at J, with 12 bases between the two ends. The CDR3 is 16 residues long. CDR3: CARSFMRRNSYNEQFF. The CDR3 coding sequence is TGTGCCAGAAGCTTTATGAGGCGGAACTCCTACAATGAGCAGTTCTTC.

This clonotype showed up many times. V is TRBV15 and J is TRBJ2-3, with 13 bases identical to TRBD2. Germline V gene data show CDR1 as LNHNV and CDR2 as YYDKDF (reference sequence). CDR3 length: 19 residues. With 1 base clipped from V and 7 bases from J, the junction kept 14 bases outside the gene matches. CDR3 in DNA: TGTGCCACCAGCAGAGGTTGGGGACTAGCGGGATCCGCGCCACATACGCAGTATTTT. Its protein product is CATSRGWGLAGSAPHTQYF.

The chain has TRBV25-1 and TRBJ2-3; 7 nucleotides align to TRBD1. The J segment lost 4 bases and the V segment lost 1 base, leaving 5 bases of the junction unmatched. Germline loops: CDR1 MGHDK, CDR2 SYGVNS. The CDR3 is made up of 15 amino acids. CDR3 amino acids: CASSESRGRPDTQYF. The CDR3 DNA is TGTGCCAGCAGTGAATCGAGGGGGCGCCCAGATACGCAGTATTTT.

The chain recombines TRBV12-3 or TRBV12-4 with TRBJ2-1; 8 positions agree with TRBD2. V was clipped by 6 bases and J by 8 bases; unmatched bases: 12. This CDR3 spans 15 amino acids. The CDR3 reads CASRTTSGRGYEQFF. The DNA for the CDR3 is TGTGCCAGCAGGACAACGAGCGGGAGAGGCTATGAGCAGTTCTTC.

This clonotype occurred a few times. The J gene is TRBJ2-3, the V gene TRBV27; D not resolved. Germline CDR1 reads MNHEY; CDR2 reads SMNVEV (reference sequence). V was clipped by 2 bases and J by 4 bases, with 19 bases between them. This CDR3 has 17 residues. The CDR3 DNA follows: TGTGCCAGCAGTTTAATTCCCCCCGGGCTCCTAGCAGATACGCAGTATTTT. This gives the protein CASSLIPPGLLADTQYF.